Given below is one TCR beta chain in context. The data belong to a study of T cells in Graves' hyperthyroidism and ophthalmopathy. RNA transcripts provided the source from which TCR beta CDR3 regions were amplified. HTBI primers drove first-round RT-PCR of the TCR CDR3. TCRdb redid the calling of the multiplex PCR reads with MiXCR, one entry per CDR3 protein. The sample records more than 500,000 distinct CDR3 sequences, about 46% being singletons. It was uncontrolled infection, other autoimmune disease, pregnancy or lactation that excluded patients. The CDR3 runs to 15 residues. Trimming took 0 bases from V and 6 from J; bases not matched to a gene: 8. Germline CDR1 and CDR2: SGHRS and YFSETQ.

This receptor was identified in an adult woman with Graves' disease, either hyperthyroidism or ophthalmopathy (not recorded which). Sequenced material: peripheral blood or thyroid tissue (not recorded which). V and J are TRBV5-1 and TRBJ2-7, with 8 bases aligning to TRBD2. The CDR3 sequence is CASSLGLAFQGEQYF. For the CDR3, the DNA is TGCGCCAGCAGCTTGGGACTAGCGTTCCAGGGCGAGCAGTACTTC. The whole variable domain, filled in from reference TRBV5-1 and TRBJ2-7, reads KAGVTQTPRYLIKTRGQQVTLSCSPISGHRSVSWYQQTPGQGLQFLFEYFSETQRNKGNFPGRFSGRQFSNSRSEMNVSTLELGDSALYLCASSLGLAFQGEQYFGPGTRLTVT.